A single sample gave rise to the 20 T cell receptor beta chains below, sequenced in a study of CD8+ T cells in alopecia areata. Investigators isolated RNA and reverse transcribed it into cDNA to act as the sequencing template. Only in-frame clones appear in the TCRdb table, and some are missing; sequencing was by immunoSEQ multiplex PCR. The table includes 150,000 or so clones, more than 45% detected once. The sequenced sample consisted of CD4+ T cells sorted from blood. The source is a human donor with alopecia areata.

This clone was found a few times. The chain employs TRBV7-9 and TRBJ2-7; either TRBD1 or TRBD2 may fit D (6 bases each). V was trimmed by 5 bases and J by 6 bases, leaving 23 bases between them. The CDR3 covers 16 residues. Per germline, CDR1 SEHNR and CDR2 FQNEAQ (reference sequence). CDR3 in DNA: TGTGCCAGCAGCCTCGGGGGCGCGGGGAACAAGGGCGAGCAGTACTTC. Translating it yields CASSLGGAGNKGEQYF.

In regard to this clone: This specimen includes other DNA sequences encoding the same CDR3. V and J are TRBV9 and TRBJ2-6, with D possibly called TRBD1 or TRBD2 (5 bases each). This CDR3 contains 15 residues. V was clipped by 2 bases and J by 1 base, with 7 bases between them. CDR1 and CDR2 from the germline V gene are SGDLS and YYNGEE. Written as DNA, the CDR3 is TGTGCCAGCAGCGTTGGGGGATCTGGGGCCAACGTCCTGACTTTC. It is translated as CASSVGGSGANVLTF.

The chain combines TRBV29-1 with TRBJ2-3; D not resolved. The V end lost 7 bases, the J end lost 0 bases, and 14 bases lay between the germline ends. Per the germline V gene, CDR1 is SQVTM and CDR2 is ANQGSEA. The CDR3 consists of 14 residues. CDR3 coding DNA: TGCAGCGGAAGGGAAGTTCCTAGCACAGATACGCAGTATTTT. Encoded protein: CSGREVPSTDTQYF.

This clone was counted a single time. V usage is TRBV27 and J usage is TRBJ2-2; weak D call: TRBD2 (6 bases). Germline V gene data show CDR1 as MNHEY and CDR2 as SMNVEV (reference sequence). V gave up 4 bases and J gave up 5 bases, with 14 bases separating them. CDR3 length equals 15 residues. CDR3: CASSYRLGGTGELFF. As DNA, the CDR3 is TGTGCCAGCAGTTATCGACTGGGGGGTACCGGGGAGCTGTTTTTT.

The chain recombines TRBV29-1 with TRBJ1-2; 8 nucleotides agree with TRBD1. Germline CDR1 is SQVTM and CDR2 is ANQGSEA. J gave up 8 bases and V 6 bases, and 14 bases lay outside the gene matches. The CDR3 contains 14 residues. The CDR3 spells CSVASSTGGFGYTF. Here the CDR3 DNA reads TGCAGCGTAGCGTCGTCAACAGGGGGATTCGGCTACACCTTC.

In this sample, this clone turned up once. CDR3 sequence (DNA): TGCAGCGTTGGAACAGGATACGAGCAGTACTTC. Amino acids: CSVGTGYEQYF. The V gene is TRBV29-1, the J gene TRBJ2-7; weak D call: TRBD1 (5 bases). CDR1 and CDR2 (germline): SQVTM, ANQGSEA. The CDR3 length is 11 residues. V was clipped by 4 bases and J by 4 bases, with 8 bases between them.

This clone was counted between two and nine times. CDR3 DNA sequence: TGCAGCGTTGAACGAAGGGTGACTAGCGGGAGGGGCAATGAGCAGTTCTTC. It translates to CSVERRVTSGRGNEQFF. The J gene is TRBJ2-1, the V gene TRBV29-1; 14 bases map to TRBD2. V trimming: 2 bases; J trimming: 6 bases; junction bases outside the gene matches: 9. The CDR3 sequence is 17 residues long. Germline V gene lookup returns CDR1 SQVTM and CDR2 ANQGSEA.

V usage is TRBV29-1 and J usage is TRBJ1-1; TRBD1 is a possible D gene (5 bases). CDR1 SQVTM and CDR2 ANQGSEA come from the germline V gene. The length of the CDR3 is 13 residues. Between the trimmed V and J ends, which lost 7 bases and 4 bases, there was a span of 16 bases. The CDR3 region has the DNA TGCAGCGGCCAACCCCAGGGTGGCACTGAAGCTTTCTTT. This encodes CSGQPQGGTEAFF. The entire variable domain, with the rest obtained from reference TRBV29-1 and TRBJ1-1, is as follows: SAVISQKPSRDICQRGTSLTIQCQVDSQVTMMFWYRQQPGQSLTLIATANQGSEATYESGFVIDKFPISRPNLTFSTLTVSNMSPEDSSIYLCSGQPQGGTEAFFGQGTRLTVV.

The sample holds a few counts of this clone. The DNA of the CDR3 is TGCAGCGTCAAAAGGGGGGGTCCTGGTACGCAGTATTTT. Translated: CSVKRGGPGTQYF. The chain links TRBV29-1 to TRBJ2-3; D is perhaps TRBD2 (7 bases). Trimming stripped 6 bases from V and 8 bases from J, with 18 bases between. This CDR3 is 13 amino acids long. Per germline, CDR1 SQVTM and CDR2 ANQGSEA.

This clone showed up just a few times. The chain recombines TRBV29-1 with TRBJ2-5; D is uncertain. Trimming removed 3 bases from V and 5 bases from J, with 13 bases in between. CDR1 SQVTM and CDR2 ANQGSEA come from the germline V gene. This CDR3 has 13 amino acids. The CDR3 bases are TGCAGCGTTGATGTAGGGTTCGGGGAGACCCAGTACTTC. Its protein is CSVDVGFGETQYF.

The chain uses TRBV15 and TRBJ1-1, with D possibly matching TRBD1 (5 bases). V gave up 3 bases and J gave up 6 bases, with 14 bases separating them. This CDR3 is 14 amino acids long. CDR1 and CDR2 from the germline V gene are LNHNV and YYDKDF (reference sequence). The DNA for the CDR3 is TGTGCCACCAGCAGTATGACAGTACGGCCTGAAGCTTTCTTT. Protein sequence: CATSSMTVRPEAFF.

This chain links TRBV28 with TRBJ2-5; 10 bases map to TRBD1. V dropped 5 bases and J dropped 1; count of bases not matched to a gene: 4. There are 15 residues in the CDR3. The V gene's germline CDR1 is MDHEN and CDR2 SYDVKM. CDR3 bases: TGTGCCAGCAGTGGGCGGGACAGGGGCCAAGAGACCCAGTACTTC. It yields the protein CASSGRDRGQETQYF.

This clone has only a few counts. The rearrangement links TRBV7-9 to TRBJ1-2; D unresolved. V was trimmed by 5 bases and J by 1 base, leaving 5 bases between them. Germline lookup yields CDR1 SEHNR and CDR2 FQNEAQ (reference sequence). This CDR3 has 12 residues. CDR3 loop: CASSTSNYGYTF. CDR3 DNA: TGTGCCAGCAGCACGAGTAACTATGGCTACACCTTC.

The chain recombines TRBV27 with TRBJ1-2; D might be TRBD1 (5 bases). Trimming removed 4 bases at V and 4 bases at J, with 10 bases between. Per the germline V gene, CDR1 is MNHEY and CDR2 is SMNVEV (reference sequence). The CDR3 runs 13 residues. The CDR3 loop reads CASSSTGTYGYTF. Written as DNA, the CDR3 is TGTGCCAGCAGTTCCACGGGGACCTATGGCTACACCTTC.

About this clone: The sample holds other DNA sequences that translate to the same CDR3. The CDR3 spells CASSLQSSYNEQFF. CDR3 DNA sequence: TGCGCCAGCAGCTTGCAGAGCTCCTACAATGAGCAGTTCTTC. The J gene is TRBJ2-1, the V gene TRBV5-1, with unresolved D. V lost 1 base and J lost 0, with 5 bases in between. From germline, CDR1 is SGHRS and CDR2 YFSETQ. The CDR3 runs to 14 residues.

This clone showed up just a few times. This chain joins TRBV29-1 and TRBJ1-3; no clear D. CDR1 and CDR2 (germline): SQVTM, ANQGSEA. V was cut by 1 base and J by 4 bases, with 11 bases left in between. The CDR3 is 14 amino acids. CDR3 sequence: CSVEVDPRGNTIYF. CDR3 nucleotides: TGCAGCGTTGAAGTAGACCCCCGCGGAAACACCATATATTTT.

The rearrangement links TRBV2 to TRBJ2-5, with D hard to call. TRBJ2-7 matches the DNA end more closely, so the J call is doubtful. The CDR3 length is 11 residues. Germline-derived CDR1 and CDR2 are SNHLY and FYNNEI. CDR3 nucleotide sequence: TGTGCCAGCAGTGAAACGCGCGAGCAGTACTTC. Protein sequence: CASSETREQYF.

This chain connects TRBV29-1 to TRBJ2-1, with a possible D match to TRBD2 (5 bases). Per the germline V gene, CDR1 is SQVTM and CDR2 is ANQGSEA. The V gene lost 6 bases and the J gene lost 9 bases, with 9 bases spanning the gap. The CDR3 has 10 amino acids. In nucleotides, the CDR3 is TGCAGCGTAGCCGGGATTGAGCAGTTCTTC. Its protein is CSVAGIEQFF.

The rearrangement links TRBV6-5 to TRBJ1-2; TRBD1 is a possible D gene (5 bases). In germline, CDR1 is MNHEY, CDR2 SVGAGI. There are 14 residues in the CDR3. Deletions cut 6 bases from V and 2 bases from J, with 13 bases between. The CDR3 is CASRYGQGNYGYTF. Here the CDR3 DNA reads TGTGCCAGCAGATACGGCCAGGGCAACTATGGCTACACCTTC.

Only a few counts were recorded for this clone. The genes are TRBV6-5 and TRBJ2-5; the D gene is possibly TRBD1 (5 bases). The length of the CDR3 is 13 residues. V lost 2 bases to trimming and J lost 5 bases, with 9 bases between them. The germline V gene encodes CDR1 MNHEY and CDR2 SVGAGI. The CDR3 DNA is TGTGCCAGCAGTTACCGACAGAGGGAGACCCAGTACTTC. This gives the protein CASSYRQRETQYF.